This T cell receptor (beta chain) is from a study of a mutant IDH1 vaccine in newly diagnosed glioma. Overall study: Mean patient age was approximately 40 years; 62.5% were male and around 40% female.

TCRdb's table, derived via immunoSEQ multiplex PCR, lists solely in-frame clones and lacks some. The repertoire holds tens of thousands of clones, roughly nine tenths seen once, with 1.5% in the top ten. Details on this clone: Its specificity is unknown.

Overall study findings and caveats: The authors found pseudoprogression apparently unrelated to changes in top peripheral T cell clonotypes.

The time point was: week 35, safety follow-up. What each vaccine dose contained was 300 ug of mutant IDH1 20-mer peptide, accompanied by topical imiquimod. The sequenced sample was PBMCs, obtained from a glioma patient whose treatment included an IDH1 peptide vaccine. This clonotype was sampled from a man aged 35 to 55 with glioma.

As DNA, the CDR3 is TGTGCCACCAGACTAGCTTGGGAGCAGTACTTC. The encoded protein is CATRLAWEQYF. This chain links TRBV28 with TRBJ2-7; 7 bases match TRBD2. The CDR3 totals 11 residues. CDR1 is MDHEN and CDR2 is SYDVKM in the germline V gene. The V and J ends lost 10 bases and 7 bases, in that order; junction bases with no gene match: 7.